These 24 T cell receptor beta chains were sequenced from one sample in a study of radiotherapy plus CTLA-4 blockade in lung cancer. Measured with immunoSEQ multiplex PCR; TCRdb has only the in-frame clones, and not every one. The repertoire holds about 80,000 clones, with 75% to 90% as singletons. Material: peripheral blood, obtained from a patient treated with radiotherapy plus ipilimumab. These receptor sequences come from a human donor with non-small cell lung cancer who had a partial response to radiotherapy plus ipilimumab.

The rearrangement links TRBV27 to TRBJ1-4; D gene unclear. Germline CDR1 and CDR2: MNHEY and SMNVEV (reference sequence). V shed 3 bases and J shed 6 bases, with 8 bases lying between them. CDR3 size: 13 residues. This CDR3 is CASSLWEDEKLFF. DNA for the CDR3: TGTGCCAGCAGTTTGTGGGAGGATGAAAAACTGTTTTTT.

The V and J genes are TRBV14 and TRBJ2-3; 7 nucleotides align to TRBD2. The CDR3 consists of 17 residues. Trimming took 5 bases from V and 4 from J; bases not matched to a gene: 15. Germline V gene lookup returns CDR1 SGHDN and CDR2 FVKESK. CDR3 protein: CASSSGRLAVIADTQYF. The DNA for the CDR3 is TGTGCCAGCAGCTCCGGGCGGCTAGCGGTTATCGCAGATACGCAGTATTTT.

The CDR3 loop reads CASSGGGGLNTEAFF. For the CDR3, the DNA is TGTGCCAGCAGTGGGGGGGGAGGATTGAACACTGAAGCTTTCTTT. The chain carries TRBV6-1 and TRBJ1-1; D is perhaps TRBD1 (5 bases). Germline CDR1 and CDR2: MNHNS and SASEGT. CDR3 size: 15 residues. V dropped 4 bases and J dropped 0 bases, with 12 bases sitting between them.

This chain connects TRBV7-2 to TRBJ2-5, with a possible D match to TRBD1 (5 bases). The germline V gene has CDR1 SGHTA and CDR2 FQGNSA. This CDR3 comprises 15 residues. Trimming removed 5 bases at V and 4 bases at J, with 17 bases between. The CDR3 reads CASSHGQTWGETQYF. The DNA of the CDR3 is TGTGCCAGCAGCCACGGACAAACCTGGGGAGAGACCCAGTACTTC.

The chain links TRBV19 to TRBJ1-1; 7 bases match TRBD1. This CDR3 region has 15 residues. The germline CDR1 and CDR2 sequences are LNHDA and SQIVND (reference sequence). V trimming: 5 bases; J trimming: 5 bases; junction bases outside the gene matches: 11. The CDR3 loop reads CASSPWSGGNTEAFF. CDR3 bases: TGTGCCAGTAGTCCCTGGTCAGGGGGAAATACTGAAGCTTTCTTT.

A word on this clone: The same CDR3 can be traced to other DNA sequences in this sample. V is TRBV27 and J is TRBJ1-2, with TRBD1 matching 9 bases. Germline V gene sequence: CDR1 MNHEY, CDR2 SMNVEV (reference sequence). The CDR3 spans 13 residues. J was trimmed by 5 bases and V by 5 bases; bases with no gene match: 3. CDR3 protein: CASSKDRGYGYTF. Here the CDR3 DNA reads TGTGCCAGCAGTAAGGACAGGGGTTATGGCTACACCTTC.

V is TRBV19 and J is TRBJ2-5; the match to TRBD2 covers 16 bases. Unmatched junction bases numbered 12, after V lost 0 bases and J lost 5 bases. This CDR3 is built from 20 residues. In germline, CDR1 is LNHDA, CDR2 SQIVND (reference sequence). The CDR3 DNA follows: TGTGCCAGTAGTATAGATGGGTCCGGGACTAGCGGGAGGGCCCGGGAGACCCAGTACTTC. Translated, it gives CASSIDGSGTSGRARETQYF.

The V and J genes are TRBV29-1 and TRBJ2-3; D not resolved. Germline-derived CDR1 and CDR2 are SQVTM and ANQGSEA. The CDR3 sequence is 13 residues long. V shed 6 bases and J shed 6 bases, with 16 bases lying between them. The CDR3 spells CSVHRTVPDTQYF. In DNA, the CDR3 is TGCAGCGTCCACCGCACAGTACCGGATACGCAGTATTTT.

The chain employs TRBV5-1 and TRBJ1-5; tentative D call: TRBD1 (6 bases). Germline values: CDR1 SGHRS, CDR2 YFSETQ. The CDR3 covers 15 residues. Trimming removed 1 base at V and 5 bases at J, with 13 bases between. The DNA of the CDR3 is TGCGCCAGCAGCTTGACAGGGCTTCCTTATCAGCCCCAGCATTTT. Translating it yields CASSLTGLPYQPQHF.

The rearrangement links TRBV18 to TRBJ1-1; D remains unclear. Per the germline V gene, CDR1 is KGHSH and CDR2 is LQKENI. CDR3 size: 16 residues. V lost 0 bases, J lost 1 base, and 12 bases lay in between. The chain's CDR3 is CASSPPPIRQNTEAFF. As DNA, the CDR3 is TGTGCCAGCTCACCACCTCCCATTAGACAGAACACTGAAGCTTTCTTT.

This chain connects TRBV7-2 to TRBJ2-1, with 14 bases that match TRBD2. The J segment lost 9 bases and the V segment lost 5 bases, leaving 6 bases of the junction unmatched. Per the germline V gene, CDR1 is SGHTA and CDR2 is FQGNSA. The CDR3 is made up of 15 amino acids. The CDR3 loop is CASSPRLAGGGEQFF. DNA for the CDR3: TGTGCCAGCAGCCCCAGACTAGCGGGAGGGGGTGAGCAGTTCTTC.

This clone is a singleton in its sample. This chain connects TRBV6-6 to TRBJ1-6, with D possibly matching TRBD1 (5 bases). From germline, CDR1 is MNHNY and CDR2 SVGAGI (reference sequence). Trimming removed 6 bases at V and 9 bases at J, with 15 bases between. The CDR3 sequence is 14 residues long. The CDR3 loop reads CASSQPGLVSPLHF. The CDR3 nucleotides read TGTGCCAGCAGCCAACCAGGGTTGGTTTCACCCCTCCACTTT.

This clone occurred a few times. CDR3 residues: CASSLEPGQQNSPLHF. For the CDR3, the DNA is TGTGCCAGCAGCTTAGAACCGGGACAGCAGAATTCACCCCTCCACTTT. The chain couples TRBV7-8 to TRBJ1-6; 7 bases map to TRBD1. V shed 1 base and J 7 bases; nucleotides not matched to a gene: 7. This CDR3 comprises 16 residues. Germline CDR1 reads SGHVS; CDR2 reads FQNEAQ.

The rearrangement joins TRBV18 to TRBJ1-3; 8 bases are shared with TRBD1. The CDR3 sequence is 14 residues long. V dropped 6 bases and J dropped 4; count of bases not matched to a gene: 5. Germline V lookup: CDR1 KGHSH, CDR2 LQKENI. The CDR3 here is CASSRGRSGNTIYF. The CDR3 nucleotides read TGTGCCAGCTCCAGGGGGCGATCCGGAAACACCATATATTTT.

V is TRBV18 and J is TRBJ1-1; D gene unclear. Germline V gene data show CDR1 as KGHSH and CDR2 as LQKENI. There are 14 residues in the CDR3. V was shortened by 2 bases and J by 1 base, with 8 bases between the two germline ends. In DNA, the CDR3 is TGTGCCAGCTCACCAGTCAGATCGAACACTGAAGCTTTCTTT. This codes for CASSPVRSNTEAFF.

This sequence joins TRBV2 and TRBJ1-1; the D is unclear. The V gene's germline CDR1 is SNHLY and CDR2 FYNNEI. The CDR3 runs to 14 residues. Trimming left V 8 bases short and J 5 bases short, with 18 bases between. CDR3 loop: CASGPTRGWTEAFF. DNA for the CDR3: TGTGCCAGCGGCCCCACCCGGGGATGGACTGAAGCTTTCTTT.

The rearrangement links TRBV19 to TRBJ1-2; perhaps TRBD1 as D (6 bases). The V end lost 3 bases, the J end lost 2 bases, and 13 bases lay between the germline ends. The CDR3 covers 15 residues. The germline V gene encodes CDR1 LNHDA and CDR2 SQIVND (reference sequence). CDR3 loop: CASSMGSRGNYGYTF. CDR3 sequence (DNA): TGTGCCAGTAGTATGGGGTCGAGGGGGAACTATGGCTACACCTTC.

The chain couples TRBV5-1 to TRBJ2-1; 12 bases line up with TRBD2. After removal of 2 bases from V and 0 bases from J, the junction contained 6 bases not matched to a gene. This CDR3 has 18 residues. The V gene's germline CDR1 is SGHRS and CDR2 YFSETQ. The CDR3 DNA sequence: TGCGCCAGCAGCTTTGCCAGGACTAGCGGGAACTCCTACAATGAGCAGTTCTTC. Translating it yields CASSFARTSGNSYNEQFF.

The chain has TRBV2 and TRBJ2-5; 9 positions agree with TRBD2. V shed 4 bases and J 5 bases; nucleotides not matched to a gene: 8. This CDR3 comprises 15 residues. Germline V gene data show CDR1 as SNHLY and CDR2 as FYNNEI. CDR3 loop: CASSVQAGGSETQYF. The CDR3 DNA is TGTGCCAGCAGTGTTCAGGCGGGAGGGTCCGAGACCCAGTACTTC. Supplemented by reference TRBV2 and TRBJ2-5, the full variable domain reads EPEVTQTPSHQVTQMGQEVILRCVPISNHLYFYWYRQILGQKVEFLVSFYNNEISEKSEIFDDQFSVERPDGSNFTLKIRSTKLEDSAMYFCASSVQAGGSETQYFGPGTRLLVL.

This clone is a singleton in its sample. The chain recombines TRBV6-1 with TRBJ2-7, with 8 bases identical to TRBD1. This CDR3 is 13 amino acids long. CDR1 is MNHNS and CDR2 is SASEGT in the germline V gene. The V gene end was trimmed by 7 bases and the J gene end by 6 bases; junction bases not matched to a gene: 8. CDR3 bases: TGTGCCAGCATTAAAAGGACAGGGCCCGAGCAGTACTTC. Translation: CASIKRTGPEQYF.

This sequence joins TRBV6-1 and TRBJ2-7, with 9 nucleotides matching TRBD1. V lost 6 bases, J lost 1 base, and 7 bases stayed unmatched. The CDR3 loop spans 15 amino acids. The V gene's germline CDR1 is MNHNS and CDR2 SASEGT. The CDR3 DNA reads as TGTGCCAGCAGGCAAACCGGGACAGGGTCCTACGAGCAGTACTTC. Translated, it gives CASRQTGTGSYEQYF.

V and J are TRBV6-5 and TRBJ2-7, with D perhaps TRBD1 (6 bases). The CDR3 totals 12 residues. Germline V gene sequence: CDR1 MNHEY, CDR2 SVGAGI. Trimming pared 6 bases from V and 4 bases from J, leaving 10 bases between. CDR3 residues: CASSLQGYEQYF. In DNA form, the CDR3 reads TGTGCCAGCAGCCTTCAGGGGTACGAGCAGTACTTC.

Only one count was recorded for this clone. The V call is TRBV7-6, the J call TRBJ1-5; D is possibly TRBD1 (6 bases). Germline lookup yields CDR1 SGHVS and CDR2 FNYEAQ. The length of the CDR3 is 16 residues. V was shortened by 1 base and J by 2 bases, with 12 bases between the two germline ends. The CDR3 DNA is TGTGCCAGCAGCTTAGGAGAAGGGGGGGGCAATCAGCCCCAGCATTTT. Translated: CASSLGEGGGNQPQHF.

The chain is built from TRBV28 and TRBJ2-3; 12 bases map to TRBD2. The CDR3 has 14 amino acids. V was clipped by 8 bases and J by 3 bases; unmatched bases: 3. Germline V gene lookup returns CDR1 MDHEN and CDR2 SYDVKM. CDR3 sequence: CASSLAGGTDTQYF. In DNA form, the CDR3 reads TGTGCCAGCTCTCTAGCGGGAGGGACAGATACGCAGTATTTT. Full variable domain (outside the CDR3, taken from reference TRBV28 and TRBJ2-3): DVKVTQSSRYLVKRTGEKVFLECVQDMDHENMFWYRQDPGLGLRLIYFSYDVKMKEKGDIPEGYSVSREKKERFSLILESASTNQTSMYLCASSLAGGTDTQYFGPGTRLTVL.